This T cell receptor beta chain comes out of a study of blood T cell repertoires in COVID-19. Per the authors' pipeline: The authors estimated nucleated cell counts from reference gene primer amplification. TCRdb's copy holds only in-frame clones and misses some; the assay was immunoSEQ multiplex PCR. That table furnishes V, J and clone size, whereas the DNA furnished D and trimming. The table lists 40,000 or so clones, approximately 80% of them singletons. Germline CDR1 is MNHNY and CDR2 is SVGAGI (reference sequence). There are 16 residues in the CDR3. With 6 bases clipped from V and 8 bases from J, the junction kept 13 bases outside the gene matches.

The sequence derives from a man between 45 and 60 years old with active COVID-19. The specimen sequenced was peripheral blood. The V and J genes are TRBV6-6 and TRBJ1-4, with TRBD1 matching 9 bases. CDR3 region: CASSTSQTGGGEKLFF. CDR3 coding DNA: TGTGCCAGCAGCACTTCTCAGACAGGGGGAGGGGAAAAACTGTTTTTT.